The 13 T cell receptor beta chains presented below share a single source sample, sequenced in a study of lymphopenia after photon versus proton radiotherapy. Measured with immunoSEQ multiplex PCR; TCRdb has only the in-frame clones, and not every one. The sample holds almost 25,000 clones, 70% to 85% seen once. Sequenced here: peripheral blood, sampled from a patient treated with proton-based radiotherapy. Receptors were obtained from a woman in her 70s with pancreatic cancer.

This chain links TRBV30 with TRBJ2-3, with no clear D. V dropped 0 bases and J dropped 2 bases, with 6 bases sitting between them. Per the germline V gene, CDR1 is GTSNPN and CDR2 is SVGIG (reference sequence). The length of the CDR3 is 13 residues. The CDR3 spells CAWSVMTTDTQYF. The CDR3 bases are TGTGCCTGGAGTGTAATGACCACAGATACGCAGTATTTT.

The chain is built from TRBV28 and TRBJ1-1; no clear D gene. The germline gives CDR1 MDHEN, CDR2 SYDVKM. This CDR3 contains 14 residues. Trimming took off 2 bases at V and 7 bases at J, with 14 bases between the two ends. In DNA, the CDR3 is TGTGCCAGCAGTTTAAATGGGTTTGGCCGTGAAGCTTTCTTT. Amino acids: CASSLNGFGREAFF.

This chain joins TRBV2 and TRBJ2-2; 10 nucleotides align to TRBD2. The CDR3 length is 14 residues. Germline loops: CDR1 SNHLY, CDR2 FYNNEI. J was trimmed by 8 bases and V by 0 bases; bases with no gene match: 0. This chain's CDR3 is CASSEASGRGELFF. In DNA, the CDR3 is TGTGCCAGCAGTGAAGCTAGCGGGAGGGGGGAGCTGTTTTTT.

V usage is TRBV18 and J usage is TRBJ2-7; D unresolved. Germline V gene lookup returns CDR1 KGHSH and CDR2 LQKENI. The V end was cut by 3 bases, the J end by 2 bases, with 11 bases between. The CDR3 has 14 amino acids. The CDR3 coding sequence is TGTGCCAGCTCACCTCCCGGGTATCCCTACGAGCAGTACTTC. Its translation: CASSPPGYPYEQYF.

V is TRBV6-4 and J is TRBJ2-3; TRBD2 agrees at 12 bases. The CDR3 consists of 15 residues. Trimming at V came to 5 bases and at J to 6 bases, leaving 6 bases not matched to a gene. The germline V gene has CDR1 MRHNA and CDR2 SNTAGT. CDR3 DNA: TGTGCCAGCAGTCCTAGCGGGAGGGCCTGGGATACGCAGTATTTT. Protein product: CASSPSGRAWDTQYF.

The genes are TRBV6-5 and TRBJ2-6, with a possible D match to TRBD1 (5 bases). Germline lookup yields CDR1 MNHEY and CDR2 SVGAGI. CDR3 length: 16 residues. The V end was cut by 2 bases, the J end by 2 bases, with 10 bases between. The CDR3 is CASSYTLTAGANVLTF. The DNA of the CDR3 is TGTGCCAGCAGTTACACCTTGACAGCTGGGGCCAACGTCCTGACTTTC.

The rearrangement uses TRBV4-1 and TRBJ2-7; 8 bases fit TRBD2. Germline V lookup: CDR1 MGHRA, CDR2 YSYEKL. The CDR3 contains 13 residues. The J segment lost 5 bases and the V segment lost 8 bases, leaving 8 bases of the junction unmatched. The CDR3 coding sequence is TGCGCCAGCTCTGGGACTAGGCCCCACGAGCAGTACTTC. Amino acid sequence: CASSGTRPHEQYF.

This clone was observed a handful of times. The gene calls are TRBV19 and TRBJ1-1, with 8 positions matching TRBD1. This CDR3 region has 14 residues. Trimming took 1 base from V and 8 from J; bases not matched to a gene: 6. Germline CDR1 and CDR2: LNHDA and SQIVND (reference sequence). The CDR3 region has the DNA TGTGCCAGTAGTATAGGGACAGGGCAAAAGGAAGCTTTCTTT. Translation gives CASSIGTGQKEAFF.

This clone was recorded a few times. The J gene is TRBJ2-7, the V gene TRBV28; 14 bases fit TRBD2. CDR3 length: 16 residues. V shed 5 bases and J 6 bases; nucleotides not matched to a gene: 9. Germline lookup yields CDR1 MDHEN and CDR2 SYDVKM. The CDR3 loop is CASSNSGTSGRAEQYF. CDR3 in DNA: TGTGCCAGCAGTAATTCCGGGACTAGCGGGAGAGCCGAGCAGTACTTC.

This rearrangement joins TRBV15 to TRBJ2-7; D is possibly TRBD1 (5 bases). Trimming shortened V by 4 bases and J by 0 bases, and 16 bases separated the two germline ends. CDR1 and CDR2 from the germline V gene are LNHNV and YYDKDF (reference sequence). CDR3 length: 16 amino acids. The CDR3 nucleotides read TGTGCCACCAGCACAGGGTACCTCTCGAACTCCTACGAGCAGTACTTC. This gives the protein CATSTGYLSNSYEQYF.

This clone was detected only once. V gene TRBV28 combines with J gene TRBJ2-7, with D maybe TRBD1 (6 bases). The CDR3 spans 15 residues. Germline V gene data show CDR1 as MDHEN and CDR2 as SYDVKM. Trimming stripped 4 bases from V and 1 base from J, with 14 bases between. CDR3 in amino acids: CASSYYTGISYEQYF. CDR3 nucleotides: TGTGCCAGCAGTTACTATACAGGGATATCCTACGAGCAGTACTTC.

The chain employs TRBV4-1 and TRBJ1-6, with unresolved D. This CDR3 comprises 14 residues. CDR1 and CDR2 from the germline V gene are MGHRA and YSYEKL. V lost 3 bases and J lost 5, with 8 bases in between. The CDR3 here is CASSHPGNNSPLHF. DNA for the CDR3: TGCGCCAGCAGCCATCCAGGAAATAATTCACCCCTCCACTTT.

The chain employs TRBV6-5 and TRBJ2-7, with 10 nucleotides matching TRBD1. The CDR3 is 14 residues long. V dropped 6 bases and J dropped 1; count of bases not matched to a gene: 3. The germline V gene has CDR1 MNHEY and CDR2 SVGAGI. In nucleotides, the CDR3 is TGTGCCAGCAGAAGACAGGGGGCTTCCTACGAGCAGTACTTC. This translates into CASRRQGASYEQYF.